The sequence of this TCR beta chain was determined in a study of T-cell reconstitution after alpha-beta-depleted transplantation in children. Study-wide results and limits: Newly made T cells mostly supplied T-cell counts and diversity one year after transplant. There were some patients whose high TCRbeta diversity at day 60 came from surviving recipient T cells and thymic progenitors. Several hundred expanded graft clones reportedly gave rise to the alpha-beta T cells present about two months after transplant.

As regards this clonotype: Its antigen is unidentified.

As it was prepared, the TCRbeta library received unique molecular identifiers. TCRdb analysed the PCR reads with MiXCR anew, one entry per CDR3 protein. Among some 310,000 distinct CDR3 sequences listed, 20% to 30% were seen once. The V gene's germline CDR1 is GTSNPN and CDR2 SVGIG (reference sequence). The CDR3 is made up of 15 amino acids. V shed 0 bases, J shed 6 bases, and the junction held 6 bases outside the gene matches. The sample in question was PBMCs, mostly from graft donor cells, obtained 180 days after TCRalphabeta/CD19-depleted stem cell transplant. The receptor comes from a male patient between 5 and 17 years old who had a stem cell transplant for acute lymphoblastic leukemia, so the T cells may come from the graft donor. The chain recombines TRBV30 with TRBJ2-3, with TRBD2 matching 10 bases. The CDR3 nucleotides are TGTGCCTGGAGTGTATTAGCGGGAGGCCAGGATACGCAGTATTTT. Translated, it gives CAWSVLAGGQDTQYF.